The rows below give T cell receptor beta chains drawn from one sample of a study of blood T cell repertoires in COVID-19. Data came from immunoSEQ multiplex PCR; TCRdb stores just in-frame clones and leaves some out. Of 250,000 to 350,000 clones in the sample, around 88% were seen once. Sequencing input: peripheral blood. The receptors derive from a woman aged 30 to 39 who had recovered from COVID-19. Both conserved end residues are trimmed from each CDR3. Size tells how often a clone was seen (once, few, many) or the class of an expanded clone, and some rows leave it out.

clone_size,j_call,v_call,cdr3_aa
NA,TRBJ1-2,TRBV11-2,ASSLSGGYGYT
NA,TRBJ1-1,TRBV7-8,ASSSQQGTEAF
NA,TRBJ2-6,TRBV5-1,ASSIPGSGANVLT
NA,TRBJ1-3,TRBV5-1,ASWEGPSGNTIY
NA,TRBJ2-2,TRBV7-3,ASSWTGKNTGELF
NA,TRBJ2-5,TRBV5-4,ASSPGGAGDQETQY
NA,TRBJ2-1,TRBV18,ASSPNREYNEQF
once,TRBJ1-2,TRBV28,ASRLEGAGYGYT
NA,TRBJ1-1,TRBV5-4,ASSLIGYGGEAF
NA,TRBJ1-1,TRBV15,ATSRGGLKAF
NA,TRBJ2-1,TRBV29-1,SVEVGTGGSYNEQF
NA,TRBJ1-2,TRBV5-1,ASSFGTGGVGYGYT
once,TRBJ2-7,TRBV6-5,AAGTYEQY
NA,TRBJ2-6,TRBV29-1,SVSETSGANVLT
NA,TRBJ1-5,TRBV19,ASSIPYSNQPQH
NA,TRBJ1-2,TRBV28,ASRSPRYYGYT
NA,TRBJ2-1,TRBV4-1,ASSQPSRGYNEQF
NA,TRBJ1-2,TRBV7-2,ASSPSGTGAYGYT
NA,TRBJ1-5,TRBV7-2,ASSPGQNNQPQH
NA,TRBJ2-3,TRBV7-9,ASSSGETGRQY
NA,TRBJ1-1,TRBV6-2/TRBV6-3,ASSPQGGVTEAF
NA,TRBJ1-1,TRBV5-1,ASRLDSRSTEAF
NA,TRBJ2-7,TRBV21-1,ASSKVTTYEQY
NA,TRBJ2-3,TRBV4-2,ASSQELAGAPTDTQY